Here is one T cell receptor (beta chain) with its context. TCRdb redid the calling of the RACE reads with MiXCR, one entry per CDR3 protein. The table has about 98,000 distinct CDR3 sequences, roughly 10% seen once. This sample's time point: pre-sensitization, week 0. Treatment specified: therapeutic diphenylcyclopropenone sensitization with weekly scalp DPC. The sample comes from a study of human T cells and chemical hapten exposure. This CDR3 is 16 amino acids long. V dropped 3 bases and J dropped 4 bases, with 16 bases sitting between them. Looked up from germline, CDR1 is MNHNS and CDR2 is SASEGT. The sample in question was whole blood, obtained in connection with sensitization to the hapten diphenylcyclopropenone (DPC). The rearrangement uses TRBV6-1 and TRBJ2-1, with D unclear. This TCR was sampled from a woman aged 55-70 years with alopecia areata. Some clones in this sample may be carry-over from other donors' samples. CDR3 sequence reads: CASSEAISPPYNEQFF. The CDR3 DNA follows: TGTGCCAGCAGTGAGGCCATCAGTCCCCCATACAATGAGCAGTTCTTC.